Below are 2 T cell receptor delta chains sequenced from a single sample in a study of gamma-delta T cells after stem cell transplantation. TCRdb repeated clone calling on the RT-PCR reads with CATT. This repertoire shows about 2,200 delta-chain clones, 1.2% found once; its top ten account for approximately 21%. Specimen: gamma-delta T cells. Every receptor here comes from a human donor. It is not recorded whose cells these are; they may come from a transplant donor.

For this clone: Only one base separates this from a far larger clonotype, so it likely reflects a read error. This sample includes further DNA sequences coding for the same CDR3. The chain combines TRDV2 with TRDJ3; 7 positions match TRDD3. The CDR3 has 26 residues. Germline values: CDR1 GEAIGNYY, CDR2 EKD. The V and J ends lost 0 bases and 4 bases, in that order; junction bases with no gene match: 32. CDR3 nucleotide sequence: TGTGCCTGTGACACCGTAAAGCCCCCGGGGCTGGGGGCCACCCTTCTCAGTTCTTGGGACACCCGACAGATGTTTTTC. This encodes CACDTVKPPGLGATLLSSWDTRQMFF.

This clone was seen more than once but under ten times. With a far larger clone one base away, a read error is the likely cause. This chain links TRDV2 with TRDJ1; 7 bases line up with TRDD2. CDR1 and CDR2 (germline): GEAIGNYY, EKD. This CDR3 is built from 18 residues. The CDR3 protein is CACDGLPLRGGDTDKPIF. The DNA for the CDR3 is TGTGCCTGTGACGGCCTTCCTCTACGGGGAGGAGACACCGATAAACCCATCTTT.